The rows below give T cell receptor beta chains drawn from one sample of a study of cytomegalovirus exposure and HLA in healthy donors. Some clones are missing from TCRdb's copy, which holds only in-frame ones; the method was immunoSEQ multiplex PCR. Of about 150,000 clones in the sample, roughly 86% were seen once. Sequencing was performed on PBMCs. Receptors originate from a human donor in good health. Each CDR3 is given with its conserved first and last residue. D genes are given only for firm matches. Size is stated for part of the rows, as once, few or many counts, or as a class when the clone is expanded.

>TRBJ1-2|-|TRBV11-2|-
CASSFGTTGYGYTF
TGTGCCAGCAGTTTTGGGACCACAGGGTATGGCTACACCTTC
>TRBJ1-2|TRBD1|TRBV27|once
CASSRQGWPLGYTF
TGTGCCAGCAGCCGACAGGGTTGGCCCCTTGGCTACACCTTC
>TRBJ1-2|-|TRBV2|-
CASRLLQGLGYTF
TGTGCCAGCAGGCTACTCCAGGGACTTGGCTACACCTTC
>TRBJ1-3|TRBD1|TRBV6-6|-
CASSYSGQGIRNTIYF
TGTGCCAGCAGTTACTCGGGACAGGGGATTCGAAACACCATATATTTT
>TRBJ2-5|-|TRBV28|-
CASSPGLKETQYF
TGTGCCAGCAGTCCCGGACTTAAAGAGACCCAGTACTTC
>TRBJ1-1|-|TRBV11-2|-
CASSRLDSSGVFGAFF
TGTGCCAGCAGCCGGCTAGACAGCTCAGGAGTCTTTGGAGCTTTCTTT
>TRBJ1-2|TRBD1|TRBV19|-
CASKRQGLSGYTF
TGTGCCAGTAAAAGACAGGGGCTCTCTGGCTACACCTTC
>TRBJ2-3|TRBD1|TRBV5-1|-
CASSLAGQGADTQYF
TGCGCCAGCAGCTTGGCCGGGCAGGGGGCGGATACGCAGTATTTT
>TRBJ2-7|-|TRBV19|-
CASSPDGLYEQYF
TGTGCCAGTAGCCCGGACGGACTATACGAGCAGTACTTC
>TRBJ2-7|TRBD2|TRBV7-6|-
CASSPELAGYEQYF
TGTGCCAGCAGCCCCGAATTAGCGGGCTACGAGCAGTACTTC
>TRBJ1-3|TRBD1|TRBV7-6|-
CASSPGQGAVSGNTIYF
TGTGCCAGCAGCCCGGGACAGGGCGCCGTCTCTGGAAACACCATATATTTT
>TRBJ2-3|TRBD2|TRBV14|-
CASRLAGGTDTQYF
TGTGCCAGCAGGCTAGCGGGAGGGACAGATACGCAGTATTTT
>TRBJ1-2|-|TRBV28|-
CASSSLGHGYTF
TGTGCCAGCAGTTCCCTGGGGCATGGCTACACCTTC
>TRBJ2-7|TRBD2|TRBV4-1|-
CASSQGRASGNSYEQYF
TGCGCCAGCAGCCAAGGTAGGGCTAGCGGGAACTCCTACGAGCAGTACTTC
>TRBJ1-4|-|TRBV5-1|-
CASSLAGSEKLFF
TGCGCCAGCAGCTTGGCAGGAAGTGAAAAACTGTTTTTT
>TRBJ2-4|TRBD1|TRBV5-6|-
CASSLRTGLNIQYF
TGTGCCAGCAGCTTGAGGACAGGACTCAACATTCAGTACTTC
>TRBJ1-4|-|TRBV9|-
CASSPRWGAGEKLFF
TGTGCCAGCAGCCCTAGATGGGGCGCGGGGGAAAAACTGTTTTTT
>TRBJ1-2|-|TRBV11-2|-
CASSLLTGLDGYTF
TGTGCCAGCAGCTTACTTACAGGTCTCGATGGCTACACCTTC
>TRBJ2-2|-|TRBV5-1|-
CASSLSPTAGGELFF
TGCGCCAGCAGCTTGTCTCCGACGGCGGGCGGGGAGCTGTTTTTT
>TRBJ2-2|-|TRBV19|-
CASSIQAGLNTGELFF
TGTGCCAGTAGTATTCAAGCAGGATTAAACACCGGGGAGCTGTTTTTT
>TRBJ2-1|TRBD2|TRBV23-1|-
CASSRASGRGSNEQFF
TGCGCCAGCAGTCGGGCTAGCGGGAGAGGTTCCAATGAGCAGTTCTTC
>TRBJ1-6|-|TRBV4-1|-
CASSQTVGQPNSPLHF
TGCGCCAGCAGCCAAACTGTCGGACAGCCAAATTCACCCCTCCACTTT
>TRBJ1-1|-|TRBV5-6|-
CASSFRVTGGTEAFF
TGTGCCAGCAGCTTTCGAGTGACGGGAGGCACTGAAGCTTTCTTT
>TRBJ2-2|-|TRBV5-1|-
CASSSTGTANTGELFF
TGCGCCAGCAGCAGTACCGGTACAGCGAACACCGGGGAGCTGTTTTTT
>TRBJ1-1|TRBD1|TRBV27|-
CAIGQGKSEAFF
TGTGCCATTGGACAGGGGAAATCGGAGGCTTTCTTT
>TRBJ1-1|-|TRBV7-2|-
CASSLAHSIEAFF
TGTGCCAGCAGCTTAGCCCACAGCATTGAAGCTTTCTTT
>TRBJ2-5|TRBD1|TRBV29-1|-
CSVQWARGQIRETQYF
TGCAGCGTGCAATGGGCCAGGGGGCAAATTCGGGAGACCCAGTACTTC
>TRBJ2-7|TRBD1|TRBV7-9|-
CASSFSSDRGFREQYF
TGTGCCAGCAGCTTTTCCTCCGACAGGGGTTTTCGCGAGCAGTACTTC
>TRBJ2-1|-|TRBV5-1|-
CASSLVRNSYNEQFF
TGCGCCAGCAGCTTGGTTAGAAATTCCTACAATGAGCAGTTCTTC
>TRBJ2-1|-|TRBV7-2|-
CASSLAAGVSGEQFF
TGTGCCAGCAGCTTAGCAGCAGGGGTGAGCGGTGAGCAGTTCTTC
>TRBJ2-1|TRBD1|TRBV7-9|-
CASSFKDRETEQFF
TGTGCCAGCAGCTTTAAGGACAGGGAGACTGAGCAGTTCTTC
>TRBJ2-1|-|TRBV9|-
CASSTKKRGQTFTSYNEQFF
TGTGCCAGCAGCACCAAGAAAAGAGGTCAGACCTTTACCTCCTACAATGAGCAGTTCTTC
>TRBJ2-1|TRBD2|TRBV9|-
CASSVGERERGNEQFF
TGTGCCAGCAGCGTAGGTGAGCGGGAGCGTGGCAATGAGCAGTTCTTC
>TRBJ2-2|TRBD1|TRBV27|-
CASSQLSDRDTGELFF
TGTGCCAGCAGTCAGCTCTCGGACAGGGACACCGGGGAGCTGTTTTTT
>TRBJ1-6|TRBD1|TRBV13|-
CASSLRAGQEYNSPLHF
TGTGCCAGCAGCCTACGCGCGGGACAGGAATATAATTCACCCCTCCACTTT
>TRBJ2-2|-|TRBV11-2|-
CASSLSLAENTGELFF
TGTGCCAGCAGCTTATCACTAGCTGAGAACACCGGGGAGCTGTTTTTT
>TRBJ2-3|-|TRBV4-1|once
CASSPYSFSTDTQYF
TGCGCCAGCAGCCCATACAGTTTTAGCACAGATACGCAGTATTTT
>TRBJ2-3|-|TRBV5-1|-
CASGPAGLSTDTQYF
TGCGCCAGCGGTCCCGCGGGGTTAAGCACAGATACGCAGTATTTT
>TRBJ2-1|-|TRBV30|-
CAWSGGLVNEQFF
TGTGCCTGGAGTGGAGGGCTAGTCAATGAGCAGTTCTTC
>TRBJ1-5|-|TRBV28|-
CASSPILGGNQPQHF
TGTGCCAGCAGTCCGATTTTAGGGGGCAATCAGCCCCAGCATTTT
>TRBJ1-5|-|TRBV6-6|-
CASSYELGGAKPQHF
TGTGCCAGCAGTTACGAATTGGGGGGGGCGAAGCCCCAGCATTTT
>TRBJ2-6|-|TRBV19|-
CASSIGDSGANVLTF
TGTGCCAGTAGTATCGGGGACTCTGGGGCCAACGTCCTGACTTTC
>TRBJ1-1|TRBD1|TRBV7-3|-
CASSFWTGGAPEAFF
TGTGCCAGCAGCTTTTGGACAGGGGGAGCGCCTGAAGCTTTCTTT
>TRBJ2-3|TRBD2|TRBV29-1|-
CSVEDRASGRALRTDTQYF
TGCAGCGTTGAAGATCGGGCTAGCGGGAGGGCCTTACGAACAGATACGCAGTATTTT
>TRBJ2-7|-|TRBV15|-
CATSRDRAAYEQYF
TGTGCCACCAGCAGAGATCGCGCGGCCTACGAGCAGTACTTC
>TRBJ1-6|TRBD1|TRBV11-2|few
CASRSPGQGHPLHF
TGTGCCAGCAGATCACCGGGACAGGGGCATCCCCTCCACTTT
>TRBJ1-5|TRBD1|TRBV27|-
CASSSSGGGQPQHF
TGTGCCAGCAGTTCATCAGGGGGCGGCCAGCCCCAGCATTTT
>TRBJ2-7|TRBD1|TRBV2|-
CASSDRGITYEQYF
TGTGCCAGCAGTGACAGGGGGATAACCTACGAGCAGTACTTC
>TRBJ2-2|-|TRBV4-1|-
CASSQASYGELFF
TGCGCCAGCAGCCAAGCTAGCTACGGGGAGCTGTTTTTT